This T cell receptor beta chain derives from a study of cytomegalovirus exposure and HLA in healthy donors (dated by TCRdb to 2016 to 2017). Looking at the study overall: An earlier analysis of 550 to 700 of the donors reported more than 250 Gb of sequence data and some 100 million unique TCR beta sequences from 150 million to 200 million T cells. An early release covering some 640 HLA-typed donors comprised approximately 290 gigabases of sequencing data and around 86 million unique TCR sequences. In the later analysis, no new phenotypic data were used to find candidate immune exposures; instead, reliance was placed on TCR beta sequences and their occurrence across donors. In a later genetic analysis, genome-wide SNP genotypes for about 65% of the 666 donors were used, and that subset was treated as a discovery cohort. HLA typing included class I and class II loci at four-digit resolution. The study aimed to test whether signatures of past pathogen exposure could be identified by cataloging public T cell receptors. Among under 450 genotyped donors of the cohort, an average of approximately 240,000 unique TCR beta nucleotide sequences were sequenced per donor, 15% to 20% of them non-productive. To study patterns of TCR occurrence, a later analysis re-analyzed previously published TCR beta repertoires from several hundred donors and added high-resolution HLA genotyping. A separate validation cohort of roughly 120 different subjects was used in addition to the roughly 720-subject first cohort. Of the roughly 400 genotyped donors, approximately 83% fell in the genetic ancestry cluster associated with self-reported Caucasian donors. Donor age, sex, ethnicity and CMV serostatus were compiled alongside the repertoire data. Using immunosequencing, the study profiled T cell repertoires from 640 or so subjects and related those repertoires to cytomegalovirus serostatus. To decide whether each TCR beta V gene segment behaved as functional or pseudogenic, an earlier analysis of approximately 590 of the donors relied on high-throughput TCR beta sequencing. All discovery cohort repertoires had been generated using a single sequencing platform. High-throughput TCR immunosequencing, statistical association of individual TCRs with disease status, and machine learning were combined to predict cytomegalovirus infection status. The number of donors typed differed by locus, with about 629-630 for A, B, C, DRB1 and DQB1, roughly 550 for DQA1, about 610 for DPA1, and approximately 470 for DPB1. A few DR-DQ haplotypes were treated as single units for association and clustering because of strong linkage in the cohort. Broader findings and caveats from the paper: It was suggested by the authors that the approach could potentially be generalized to other disease states and immunological phenotypes. In both the original and validation cohorts, the classifier was reported to diagnose cytomegalovirus status with high specificity and sensitivity. In the study, 150 to 200 TCR beta chains were listed as associated with cytomegalovirus. The earlier analysis of fewer than 750 of the donors excluded roughly 16 rarely observed V segments, including chromosome 9 orphons, because counts were too low. Correlated functional status among segregating V segments might reflect linkage disequilibrium, but an unknown experimental factor could not be ruled out. In a later analysis, HLA-associated TCR beta chains were found to be more clonally expanded and to have lower generation probabilities than equally common non-associated chains. In a later genetic analysis, a missense DCLRE1C variant was associated with V-gene and J-gene trimming of TCR beta chains, and the association was replicated in an independent cohort. Because some donors lacked HLA typing at each locus, the association tests relied only on the typed subset. Most TCR sequences were observed very rarely across donors, whereas some public TCRs were present in many individuals. In a later analysis, most CMV-associated TCR beta chains were found to appear HLA-restricted, with HLA associations seemingly driven largely by CMV exposure. A further reported finding was that TCR beta sequences accurately predicted the HLA-A and HLA-B alleles for most subjects in the first cohort. An earlier analysis of some 590 of the donors showed that most TCR beta V segments appeared in productive rearrangements either about 87% or about 30% of the time, which broadly matched IMGT annotations. The presence/absence analyses assumed that sequencing depth was roughly uniform across donors, and that assumption may not be true. In vitro tests confirmed that a few of the cytomegalovirus-associated TCR beta chains recognize cytomegalovirus antigens. For the cohort, immune exposure information was limited to CMV serostatus. A later analysis found that TCR association rates varied across HLA loci, with DRB1 alleles showing the most associated TCRs and HLA-C alleles the fewest. The sequencing pipeline was judged likely to have produced a cluster of highly shared sequence variants as a technical artifact. This cohort had only TCR beta chains sequenced, and the lack of alpha or paired-chain data limited which features could be detected. In a later analysis, about 16,000 TCR beta sequences were associated with specific HLA alleles at a false discovery rate of 0.05. The 87-base-pair reads could not distinguish some IMGT-functional V segments, including TRBV6-2 and TRBV6-3, so those segments were excluded. A later analysis reported that several top co-occurrence clusters appeared linked to parvovirus B19, influenza, CMV and Epstein-Barr virus. A later genetic analysis reported fewer N-insertions in productive TCRs among donors in an Asian-associated ancestry cluster than the roughly 700-donor mean. When HLA alleles, especially DR and DQ, strongly co-occurred, TCR associations were difficult to assign to individual alleles.

The protocol used for the library was the immunoSEQ multiplex PCR assay. The multiplex PCR relied on a mix of 60 forward primers for TCR Vbeta segments and 13 reverse primers for TCR Jbeta segments. The CDR3 region of rearranged TCR beta genes was amplified from genomic DNA with a multiplex PCR assay. On the Illumina HiSeq System, the amplified TCR beta libraries were sequenced as 87-base-pair reads. The paper's data handling went like this. A later analysis tallied 75 million to 85 million unique TCR beta chains across the approximately 670 repertoires, and some 12 million of those chains were shared by two or more donors. Raw reads were error-corrected and collapsed into unique sequences with a nearest-neighbor algorithm that merged closely related sequences to remove PCR and sequencing errors. Alignment of CDR3 sequences to IMGT reference sequences was used to assign V, D and J gene segments. For a sequence to be retained, a match of at least six nucleotides to both a V gene segment and a J gene segment was required. A rearrangement was called productive if the CDR3 had no stop codons and remained in frame with V and J, and every other rearrangement was called non-productive. CDR3 was defined according to IMGT convention as the region running from the second conserved V-encoded cysteine to the conserved J-encoded phenylalanine. The earlier analysis of some 600 of the donors excluded sequences that lacked an unambiguous match to a single V gene segment. An earlier analysis of a few hundred of the donors called V segments functional above 56.7% productive rearrangements and segregating when the between-donor standard deviation exceeded 5%. A statistical classification framework was built to diagnose cytomegalovirus status from the catalog of TCR beta chain sequences. A later analysis assigned V and J genes by comparing TCR nucleotide sequences with IMGT/GENE-DB human TR gene sequences. In a later analysis, CDR3 sequences and most-parsimonious VDJ recombination scenarios were assigned using the TCRdist pipeline. In a later analysis, each TCR beta chain was defined by its CDR3 amino acid sequence together with its V-gene family, and reads lacking a unique V-gene family were excluded. A later analysis removed roughly 590 highly shared, low-generation-probability nucleotide sequences to deal with suspected cross-contamination and a sequencing artifact. In a later analysis, a clonal expansion index was calculated for each public chain from normalized within-repertoire ranks of inferred template counts. Generation probabilities in a later analysis came from a VDJ recombination model fitted to out-of-frame rearrangements, and those results were checked against IGoR. In a later analysis, TCR-TCR, TCR-HLA and TCR-CMV co-occurrence was scored with hypergeometric tests, and a repertoire-size bias correction was applied to TCR pairs. A later analysis estimated false discovery rates by permuting HLA or CMV assignments 20 times. In a later analysis, co-occurring TCRs were grouped with DBSCAN, and TCRdist sequence similarity was added when clustering was performed within HLA-allele-positive subsets. For co-occurrence clustering, repertoires with fewer than 30,000 or more than 120,000 public chains were excluded, along with 4 to 6 repertoires with anomalous nucleotide sharing. This immuneACCESS table, as held by TCRdb, lists in-frame sequences with V and J called but not all clones. Of the missing ones, under half trace to an unresolved V gene in checked studies; the others have no known cause. From that table come the V and J calls and clone size; the DNA was used to work out D and trimming. In this sample the table shows approximately 150,000 clones, more than 80% of which occur a single time. The ten largest clones represent 4.5% to 5.5% of the sample.

The cohort comprised 710 or so healthy bone marrow donors. At the time of sampling, all cohort members were nominally healthy, though unrecorded immune exposures were likely present. The donor tested CMV seronegative and was one of the 352 seronegative cohort members. A peripheral blood sample was collected from each donor, and TCR beta sequencing was performed on peripheral blood mononuclear cells. Genomic DNA was extracted from the blood cell samples with the Qiagen DNeasy Blood Extraction Kit. Of note for this clone: Its antigen remains undetermined. No base quality values were provided; no much bigger clone lies one nucleotide off.

V is cut by 4 bases and J by 3 bases, and the space between the germline ends is 10 bases. CDR1 and CDR2, looked up from the germline V gene, are SGHDN and FVKESK. Its CDR3 holds 13 amino acids, cysteine through phenylalanine. Just CDR3 DNA is preserved here, 39 bases in frame from base 1. The receptor was derived from a man between 18 and 29 years old in good health and CMV-seronegative. The chain couples TRBV14 to TRBJ2-7; the D region possibly corresponds to TRBD2 (5 bases align). Sequenced material: PBMCs. In nucleotides, the sequence is TGTGCCAGCAGCCTGGACTCGTTCTACGAGCAGTACTTC. It translates to CASSLDSFYEQYF.